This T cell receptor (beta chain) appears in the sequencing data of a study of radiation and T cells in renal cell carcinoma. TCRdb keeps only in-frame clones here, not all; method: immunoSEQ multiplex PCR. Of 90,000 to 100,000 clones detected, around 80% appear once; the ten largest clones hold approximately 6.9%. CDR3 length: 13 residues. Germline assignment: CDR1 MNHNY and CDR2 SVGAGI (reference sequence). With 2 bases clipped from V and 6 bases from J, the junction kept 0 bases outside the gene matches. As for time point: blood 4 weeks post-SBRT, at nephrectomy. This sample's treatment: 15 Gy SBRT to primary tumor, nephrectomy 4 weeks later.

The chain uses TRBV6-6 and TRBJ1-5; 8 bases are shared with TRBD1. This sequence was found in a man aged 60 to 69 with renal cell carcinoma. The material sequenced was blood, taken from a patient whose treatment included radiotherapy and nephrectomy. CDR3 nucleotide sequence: TGTGCCAGCAGTTACGGACAGGGTCAGCCCCAGCATTTT. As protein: CASSYGQGQPQHF.